This T cell receptor beta chain was sequenced for a study of T cell responses to AZD1222 COVID-19 vaccine. Study-level findings and limits: Possibly, clonal diversity was underestimated; donors were largely white British and included more females.

The length of the CDR3 is 16 residues. Germline trimming cut 1 base from V and 2 bases from J; bases unmatched to any gene: 6. CDR1 and CDR2 from the germline V gene are SGHNT and YENEEA. TCRdb's copy holds only in-frame clones and misses some; the assay was immunoSEQ multiplex PCR. The data contain some 120,000 clones, around 89% of them singletons. As for this clone: The antigen is not known.

This TCR was sampled from an adult in good health. The V and J genes are TRBV11-3 and TRBJ2-3; 7 nucleotides line up with TRBD1. Source: peripheral blood, taken on day 0 of AZD1222 vaccination. This CDR3 is CASSLGGGADTDTQYF. The CDR3 nucleotides are TGTGCCAGCAGCTTAGGAGGGGGCGCAGACACAGATACGCAGTATTTT.